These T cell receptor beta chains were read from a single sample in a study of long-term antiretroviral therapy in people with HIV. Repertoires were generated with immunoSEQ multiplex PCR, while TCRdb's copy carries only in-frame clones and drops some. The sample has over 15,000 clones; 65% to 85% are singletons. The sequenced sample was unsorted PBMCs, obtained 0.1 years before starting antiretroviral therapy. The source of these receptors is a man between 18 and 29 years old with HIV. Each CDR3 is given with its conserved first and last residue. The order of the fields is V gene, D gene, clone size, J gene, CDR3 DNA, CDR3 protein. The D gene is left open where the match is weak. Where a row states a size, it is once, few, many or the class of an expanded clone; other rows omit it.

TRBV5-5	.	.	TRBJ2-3	TGTGCCAGCAGCTTAAGTATAAACAGAATGAAACCCACAGATACGCAGTATTTT	CASSLSINRMKPTDTQYF
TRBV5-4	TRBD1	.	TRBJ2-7	TGTGCCAGCAGCTTATCAGGGACAGGGAGCGGCGAGCAGTACTTC	CASSLSGTGSGEQYF
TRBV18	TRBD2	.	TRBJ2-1	TGTGCCAGCTCTTCGGGAGGCTCCTACAATGAGCAGTTCTTC	CASSSGGSYNEQFF
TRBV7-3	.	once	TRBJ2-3	TGTGCCAGCAGCTTAACCGGACCACTTTCAGGCACAGATACGCAGTATTTT	CASSLTGPLSGTDTQYF
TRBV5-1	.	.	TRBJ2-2	TGCGCCAGCAGCTTAACGGAAAACACCGGGGAGCTGTTTTTT	CASSLTENTGELFF
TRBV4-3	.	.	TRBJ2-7	TGCGCCAGCAGCCAGGCGGCTCACGGGGACTCCTACGAGCAGTACTTC	CASSQAAHGDSYEQYF
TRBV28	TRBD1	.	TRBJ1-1	TGTGCCAGCAGTTTCTGGGACAGGGTGACTGAAGCTTTCTTT	CASSFWDRVTEAFF
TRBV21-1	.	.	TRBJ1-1	TGTGCCAGCAGCTGGGGAGGGAGGGGGCGAAGGTACACTGAAGCTTTCTTT	CASSWGGRGRRYTEAFF
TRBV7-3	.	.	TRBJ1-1	TGTGCCAGCAGCTTATACACGAACACTGAAGCTTTCTTT	CASSLYTNTEAFF
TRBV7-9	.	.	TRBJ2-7	TGTGCCAGCAGCTTAGATCTGGGACGGAATATCTACGAGCAGTACTTC	CASSLDLGRNIYEQYF